Shown below are 28 T cell receptor beta chains from a single sample sequenced in a study of T cells after yellow fever vaccination. TCRdb passed the 5' RACE reads through MiXCR, listing each CDR3 protein once. This sample has more than 200,000 distinct CDR3 sequences; more than 3.5% occur once, and the top ten carry under 20%. Here the sequenced sample was PBMCs, taken 15 days after the yellow fever booster vaccination. Receptors were obtained from a young man who received the YFV17D yellow fever vaccine.

The V gene is TRBV29-1, the J gene TRBJ2-3; 10 bases align to TRBD2. Per the germline V gene, CDR1 is SQVTM and CDR2 is ANQGSEA. Trimming cost V 7 bases and J 4 bases; bases outside gene matches: 5. CDR3 length equals 13 residues. Here the CDR3 reads CSASGGGADTQYF. DNA for the CDR3: TGCAGCGCCAGCGGGGGGGGCGCAGATACGCAGTATTTT.

The sample holds many counts of this clonotype. The chain is built from TRBV4-1 and TRBJ2-7; D might be TRBD2 (6 bases). V shed 1 base and J shed 1 base, with 11 bases lying between them. CDR3 length: 15 amino acids. CDR1 MGHRA and CDR2 YSYEKL come from the germline V gene. CDR3 coding DNA: TGCGCCAGCAGCCAAGTCTTGGGGGGTTCCTACGAGCAGTACGTC. Amino acid sequence: CASSQVLGGSYEQYV.

This clonotype came up many times. The rearrangement links TRBV7-9 to TRBJ2-7, with a tentative D call TRBD1 (6 bases). The CDR3 consists of 13 residues. Germline lookup yields CDR1 SEHNR and CDR2 FQNEAQ (reference sequence). Between the trimmed V and J ends, which lost 1 base and 8 bases, there was a span of 12 bases. CDR3 in DNA: TGTGCCAGCAGCTTAGATGGGGGCGTGAAGCAGTACGTC. It translates to CASSLDGGVKQYV.

There are many counts of this clonotype. This rearrangement joins TRBV15 to TRBJ1-2; D is unresolved. Germline V gene sequence: CDR1 LNHNV, CDR2 YYDKDF (reference sequence). V dropped 5 bases and J dropped 5 bases, with 15 bases sitting between them. The CDR3 is made up of 14 amino acids. The CDR3 coding sequence is TGTGCCACCAGCTCAGCCTTAGTCGCGTATGGCTACACCTTC. This encodes CATSSALVAYGYTF. Together with reference TRBV15 and TRBJ1-2, the CDR3 gives the full variable domain: DAMVIQNPRYQVTQFGKPVTLSCSQTLNHNVMYWYQQKSSQAPKLLFHYYDKDFNNEADTPDNFQSRRPNTSFCFLDIRSPGLGDTAMYLCATSSALVAYGYTFGSGTRLTVV.

This clonotype was recorded a few times. The chain links TRBV29-1 to TRBJ2-5, with TRBD1 as a possible D gene (5 bases). V was cut by 3 bases and J by 2 bases, with 19 bases left in between. Germline loops: CDR1 SQVTM, CDR2 ANQGSEA. The CDR3 length is 16 residues. CDR3 loop: CSVEIGAGPGQETQYF. The CDR3 DNA reads as TGCAGCGTTGAGATTGGAGCAGGGCCGGGTCAAGAGACCCAGTACTTC.

The genes are TRBV5-1 and TRBJ2-1, with 8 nucleotides matching TRBD2. The V gene end was trimmed by 0 bases and the J gene end by 0 bases; junction bases not matched to a gene: 5. In germline, CDR1 is SGHRS, CDR2 YFSETQ. The CDR3 totals 17 residues. The CDR3 here is CASSLGTSSNSYNEQFF. CDR3 nucleotides: TGCGCCAGCAGCTTGGGGACTAGCAGTAACTCCTACAATGAGCAGTTCTTC.

This clonotype was counted ten times or more. V is TRBV5-4 and J is TRBJ2-5, with D possibly being TRBD2 (6 bases). V was clipped by 4 bases and J by 1 base, with 17 bases between them. CDR3 size: 16 residues. Per the germline V gene, CDR1 is SGHNT and CDR2 is YYREEE (reference sequence). The CDR3 DNA sequence: TGTGCCAGCAGCGCGGCTAGCGAACCCATCCAAGAGACCCAGTACTTC. Amino acid sequence: CASSAASEPIQETQYF.

This clonotype has ten or more counts. This rearrangement joins TRBV12-3 or TRBV12-4 to TRBJ2-7; 13 bases are shared with TRBD2. J gave up 1 base and V 5 bases, and 2 bases lay outside the gene matches. The CDR3 covers 15 residues. Written as DNA, the CDR3 is TGTGCCAGCAGTCCGACTAGCGGGGGGTCCTACGAGCAGTACTTC. This translates into CASSPTSGGSYEQYF.

This clonotype has at least ten counts. The V and J genes are TRBV5-5 and TRBJ2-1, with 10 bases aligning to TRBD2. Trimming at V came to 1 base and at J to 7 bases, leaving 5 bases not matched to a gene. The CDR3 totals 15 residues. Germline CDR1 reads SGHKS; CDR2 reads YYEKEE (reference sequence). CDR3 bases: TGTGCCAGCAGCTTGTTGCGACTAGCGGGTAATGAGCAGTTCTTC. Translating it yields CASSLLRLAGNEQFF. The full variable domain, with the rest looked up from reference TRBV5-5 and TRBJ2-1, is DAGVTQSPTHLIKTRGQQVTLRCSPISGHKSVSWYQQVLGQGPQFIFQYYEKEERGRGNFPDRFSARQFPNYSSELNVNALLLGDSALYLCASSLLRLAGNEQFFGPGTRLTVL.

This clonotype was seen many times. The gene calls are TRBV6-2 or TRBV6-3 and TRBJ2-7; 9 nucleotides match TRBD1. The CDR3 has 16 residues. Germline V gene sequence: CDR1 MNHEY, CDR2 SVGEGT. V lost 6 bases, J lost 6 bases, and 15 bases stayed unmatched. CDR3 DNA sequence: TGTGCCAGCAGACCGACCCTGGGACAGGGCCTCTCCGAGCAGTACTTC. Translating gives CASRPTLGQGLSEQYF.

The chain couples TRBV12-3 or TRBV12-4 to TRBJ2-1; 8 bases line up with TRBD2. The CDR3 runs 13 residues. V shed 6 bases, J shed 7 bases, and the junction held 5 bases outside the gene matches. The CDR3 region has the DNA TGTGCCAGCAGGATTAGCGGGGAGAATGAGCAGTTCTTC. As protein: CASRISGENEQFF.

The table lists this clonotype with many counts. The rearrangement joins TRBV3-2 to TRBJ2-5. TRBV3-2 is assigned pseudogene status. The CDR3 length is 13 residues. The CDR3 loop is CASSPGFEETQYF. Here the CDR3 DNA reads TGTGCCAGCAGCCCCGGATTTGAAGAGACCCAGTACTTC.

At least ten counts were recorded for this clonotype. The V and J genes are TRBV2 and TRBJ2-3; either TRBD1 or TRBD2 may fit D (6 bases each). V was pared by 4 bases and J by 0 bases, with 14 bases between. This CDR3 has 16 residues. CDR1 and CDR2 (germline): SNHLY, FYNNEI. The CDR3 spells CASSGGASLSTDTQYF. The CDR3 DNA sequence: TGTGCCAGCAGTGGGGGGGCAAGCCTGAGCACAGATACGCAGTATTTT.

This clonotype was seen ten or more times. Here the CDR3 DNA reads TGCAGTGCTGCTTTTGAGGGCCTCCAAGAGACCCAGTACTTC. Its translation is CSAAFEGLQETQYF. V gene TRBV20-1 combines with J gene TRBJ2-5; a possible D gene is TRBD2 (5 bases). The CDR3 has 14 amino acids. Looked up from germline, CDR1 is DFQATT and CDR2 is SNEGSKA (reference sequence). The V end lost 5 bases, the J end lost 1 base, and 14 bases lay between the germline ends.

Ten or more counts support this clonotype. CDR3 in amino acids: CASSLGQGLETEAFF. The CDR3 DNA follows: TGCGCCAGCAGCCTCGGACAGGGATTGGAGACTGAAGCTTTCTTT. J is TRBJ1-1 and V is TRBV5-1; 8 positions match TRBD1. V was pared by 4 bases and J by 5 bases, with 10 bases of the junction left unmatched. The CDR3 sequence is 15 residues long. Germline-derived CDR1 and CDR2 are SGHRS and YFSETQ. The full variable domain, completed using reference TRBV5-1 and TRBJ1-1, is KAGVTQTPRYLIKTRGQQVTLSCSPISGHRSVSWYQQTPGQGLQFLFEYFSETQRNKGNFPGRFSGRQFSNSRSEMNVSTLELGDSALYLCASSLGQGLETEAFFGQGTRLTVV.

The V and J genes are TRBV3-1 and TRBJ2-2, with D unclear. Germline V gene lookup returns CDR1 LGHDT and CDR2 YNNKEL (reference sequence). Trimming pared 4 bases from V and 6 bases from J, leaving 12 bases between. The CDR3 spans 14 residues. CDR3 nucleotide sequence: TGTGCCAGCAGCCCCCGATCCGAGTCCGGGGAGCTGTTTTTT. It is translated as CASSPRSESGELFF.

This clonotype was observed at least ten times. J is TRBJ2-7 and V is TRBV6-2 or TRBV6-3; TRBD1 matches at 9 bases. This CDR3 is built from 15 residues. Germline CDR1 MNHEY, CDR2 SVGEGT. The ends lost 2 bases at V and 3 bases at J; junction bases unmatched: 5. CDR3 sequence reads: CASSYALGQGYEQYF. The CDR3 bases are TGTGCCAGCAGTTACGCCTTGGGACAGGGCTACGAGCAGTACTTC.

This clonotype showed up many times. This chain joins TRBV6-5 and TRBJ2-2; 11 bases line up with TRBD2. CDR3 length: 16 residues. Germline V lookup: CDR1 MNHEY, CDR2 SVGAGI. After removal of 6 bases from V and 3 bases from J, the junction contained 6 bases not matched to a gene. The CDR3 sequence: CASSQNSGGDTGELFF. CDR3 sequence (DNA): TGTGCCAGCAGCCAAAATAGCGGGGGGGACACCGGGGAGCTGTTTTTT.

The table lists this clonotype with many counts. V and J are TRBV7-3 and TRBJ2-2, with 7 bases fitting TRBD2. Trimming cost V 5 bases and J 4 bases; bases outside gene matches: 4. Germline values: CDR1 SGHTA, CDR2 FQGTGA. The CDR3 runs to 14 residues. The CDR3 here is CASSGLDSTGELFF. For the CDR3, the DNA is TGTGCCAGCAGCGGACTAGATAGCACCGGGGAGCTGTTTTTT.

This clonotype was counted at least ten times. The rearrangement links TRBV10-3 to TRBJ2-5; maybe TRBD1 (7 bases). CDR3 size: 13 residues. V gave up 6 bases and J gave up 4 bases, with 12 bases separating them. From germline, CDR1 is ENHRY and CDR2 SYGVKD. CDR3 coding DNA: TGTGCCATCAGCCAGGGGGGAGGAGAGACCCAGTACTTC. Its translation is CAISQGGGETQYF.

This clonotype showed up many times. The V gene is TRBV7-2, the J gene TRBJ2-5, with D hard to call. Germline CDR1 SGHTA, CDR2 FQGNSA. The CDR3 is 14 amino acids. V lost 5 bases to trimming and J lost 2 bases, with 12 bases between them. The DNA for the CDR3 is TGTGCCAGCAGCCGTGACCGGGCTCAAGAGACCCAGTACTTC. This sequence encodes CASSRDRAQETQYF.

In its sample, this clonotype was seen many times. This chain uses TRBV12-3 or TRBV12-4 with TRBJ2-2, with 7 bases matching TRBD1. J gave up 5 bases and V 6 bases, and 3 bases lay outside the gene matches. This CDR3 spans 13 amino acids. The CDR3 sequence: CASSPTGTGELFF. CDR3 nucleotide sequence: TGTGCCAGCAGCCCGACAGGGACCGGGGAGCTGTTTTTT.

Ten or more counts support this clonotype. DNA of the CDR3: TGCGCCAGCAGCAGCCAGGGGATCGGCACTGAAGCTTTCTTT. It codes for CASSSQGIGTEAFF. This sequence joins TRBV4-1 and TRBJ1-1, with D possibly being TRBD1 (6 bases). Germline V gene lookup returns CDR1 MGHRA and CDR2 YSYEKL. V gave up 5 bases and J gave up 4 bases, with 14 bases separating them. The CDR3 covers 14 residues.

This clonotype has only a few counts. The genes are TRBV7-3 and TRBJ2-1, with 12 bases lining up with TRBD2. CDR3 length: 18 amino acids. Losses at the gene ends were 1 base for V and 5 bases for J; bases not matched to a gene: 9. Germline V gene sequence: CDR1 SGHTA, CDR2 FQGTGA. CDR3 nucleotide sequence: TGTGCCAGCAGCTTAAATCCTAGCGGGGGGGGTAAGCACAATGAGCAGTTCTTC. This translates into CASSLNPSGGGKHNEQFF.

This clonotype was seen at least ten times. V is TRBV7-2 and J is TRBJ2-7, with a possible D match to TRBD1 (6 bases). The V gene lost 5 bases and the J gene lost 6 bases, with 11 bases spanning the gap. CDR3 size: 12 residues. Germline V gene sequence: CDR1 SGHTA, CDR2 FQGNSA. The CDR3 nucleotides are TGTGCCAGCAGCGATGACAGGTCCGAGCAGTACTTC. Residues: CASSDDRSEQYF.

This clonotype has at least ten counts. The genes are TRBV30 and TRBJ2-1; the D gene is possibly TRBD2 (6 bases). Germline V gene lookup returns CDR1 GTSNPN and CDR2 SVGIG (reference sequence). This CDR3 contains 13 residues. The V and J ends lost 5 bases and 1 base respectively, with 9 bases between them. CDR3 protein: CAWSRESYNEQFF. CDR3 in DNA: TGTGCCTGGTCCCGGGAGTCCTACAATGAGCAGTTCTTC. The entire variable domain, with the rest obtained from reference TRBV30 and TRBJ2-1, is as follows: SQTIHQWPATLVQPVGSPLSLECTVEGTSNPNLYWYRQAAGRGLQLLFYSVGIGQISSEVPQNLSASRPQDRQFILSSKKLLLSDSGFYLCAWSRESYNEQFFGPGTRLTVL.

Ten or more counts support this clonotype. This chain uses TRBV7-3 with TRBJ2-1; 8 bases agree with TRBD2. V shed 1 base, J shed 0 bases, and the junction held 2 bases outside the gene matches. The CDR3 is 16 amino acids. Germline V gives CDR1 SGHTA, CDR2 FQGTGA. The CDR3 coding sequence is TGTGCCAGCAGCTTAATGGCGGGGGGCTCCTACAATGAGCAGTTCTTC. It is translated as CASSLMAGGSYNEQFF.

This clonotype was seen repeatedly, ten times or more. The chain employs TRBV24-1 and TRBJ2-3, with TRBD1 as a possible D gene (5 bases). Germline V gene lookup returns CDR1 KGHDR and CDR2 SFDVKD. Trimming removed 4 bases from V and 4 bases from J, with 11 bases in between. There are 14 residues in the CDR3. The CDR3 DNA is TGTGCCACCAGTGACCCTTCAGGGCCAGATACGCAGTATTTT. Its protein product is CATSDPSGPDTQYF.